This T cell receptor (beta chain) was observed in a study of T cell repertoires in cytomegalovirus infection. Notes on the study in general: The ex vivo response was dominated by HLA-C-restricted CMV-specific TCR beta clonotypes.

MiXCR was run by TCRdb on the reads, yielding one entry per CDR3 protein. Seen here are about 110,000 distinct CDR3 sequences, 29% observed once, and the top ten hold roughly three quarters. Germline V gives CDR1 MDHEN, CDR2 SYDVKM. The CDR3 is 16 residues long. V shed 7 bases and J shed 5 bases, with 20 bases lying between them. Worth noting for this clonotype: Its antigen is not known.

V is TRBV28 and J is TRBJ2-2; D not resolved. Sequenced here: CD8+ T cells from cultured PBMCs, sampled from culture after CMV antigen stimulation. This clonotype was sampled from a human donor in good health (CMV status not recorded). Some clones in this sample may be carry-over from other donors' samples. CDR3 in amino acids: CASTRYGFKSTGELFF. As DNA, the CDR3 is TGTGCCAGCACCCGTTATGGGTTCAAATCGACCGGGGAGCTGTTTTTT.